This T cell receptor (beta chain) was retrieved from a study of blood T cells in healthy people across ages. As for the study in general: About one barcoded TCR beta cDNA was captured per two T cells.

Only one count was recorded for this clonotype. As the CDR3 is not closed by the conserved phenylalanine or tryptophan, this likely results from a read error. A sample-barcoded 5' primer and a J-beta primer mix were used in a second PCR of roughly 7 to 12 cycles. Via MiXCR, TCRdb re-called the 5' RACE reads, giving one row per CDR3 protein. The repertoire holds some 850,000 distinct CDR3 sequences, with more than 25% as singletons. The germline V gene has CDR1 GTSNPN and CDR2 SVGIG (reference sequence). V was pared by 0 bases and J by 8 bases, with 8 bases between. This CDR3 is built from 12 residues. The sample was also reused in another study, on T cells of mothers and their children. From that paper: The authors detected no persistent microchimeric T cell clones.

This sequence originates from a boy between 5 and 17 years old in good health. Material for sequencing was blood. The chain has TRBV30 and TRBJ2-1; possible D gene TRBD2, 5 bases. DNA for the CDR3: TGTGCCTGGAGTGTGGAGGTGTATGAGCAGTTCCTC. This gives the protein CAWSVEVYEQFL.